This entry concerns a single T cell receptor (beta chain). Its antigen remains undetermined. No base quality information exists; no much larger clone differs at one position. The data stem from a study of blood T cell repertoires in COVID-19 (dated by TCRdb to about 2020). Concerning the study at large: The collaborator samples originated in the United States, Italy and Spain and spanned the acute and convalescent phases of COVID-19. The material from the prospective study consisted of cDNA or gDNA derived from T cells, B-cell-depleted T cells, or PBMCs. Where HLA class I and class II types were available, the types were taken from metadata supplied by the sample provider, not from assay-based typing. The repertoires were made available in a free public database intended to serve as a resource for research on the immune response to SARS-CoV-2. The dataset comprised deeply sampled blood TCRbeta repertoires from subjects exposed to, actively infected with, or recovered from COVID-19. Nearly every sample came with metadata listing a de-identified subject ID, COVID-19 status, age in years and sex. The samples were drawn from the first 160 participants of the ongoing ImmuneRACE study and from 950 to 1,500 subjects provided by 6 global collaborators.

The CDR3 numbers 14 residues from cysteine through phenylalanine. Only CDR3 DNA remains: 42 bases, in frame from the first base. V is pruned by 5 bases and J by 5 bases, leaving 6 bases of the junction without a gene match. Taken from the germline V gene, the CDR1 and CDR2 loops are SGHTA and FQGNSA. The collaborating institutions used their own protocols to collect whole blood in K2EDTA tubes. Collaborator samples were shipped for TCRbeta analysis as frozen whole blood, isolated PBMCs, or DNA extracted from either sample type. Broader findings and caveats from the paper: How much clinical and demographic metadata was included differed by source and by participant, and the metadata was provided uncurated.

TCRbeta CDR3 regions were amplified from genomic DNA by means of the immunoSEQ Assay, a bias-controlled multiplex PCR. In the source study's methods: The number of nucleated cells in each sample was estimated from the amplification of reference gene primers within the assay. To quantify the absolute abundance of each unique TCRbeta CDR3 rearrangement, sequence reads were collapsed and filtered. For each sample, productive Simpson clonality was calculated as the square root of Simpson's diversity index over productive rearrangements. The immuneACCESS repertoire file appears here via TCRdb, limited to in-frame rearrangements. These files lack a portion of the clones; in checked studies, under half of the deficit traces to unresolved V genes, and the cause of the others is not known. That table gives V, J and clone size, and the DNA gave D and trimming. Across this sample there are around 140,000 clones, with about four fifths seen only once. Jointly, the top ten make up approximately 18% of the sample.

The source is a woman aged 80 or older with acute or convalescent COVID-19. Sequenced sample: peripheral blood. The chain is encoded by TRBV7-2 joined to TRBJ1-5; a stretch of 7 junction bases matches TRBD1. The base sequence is TGTGCCAGCAGCGCCCGACAGGGACATCAGCCCCAGCATTTT. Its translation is CASSARQGHQPQHF.